A single sample gave rise to the 14 T cell receptor beta chains below, sequenced in a study of cytomegalovirus exposure and HLA in healthy donors. Method: immunoSEQ multiplex PCR; TCRdb's copy keeps in-frame clones and lacks some. The sample shows about 160,000 clones, approximately 96% of them seen only once. The material sequenced was PBMCs. The source is a woman aged 18-35 years in good health and CMV-seronegative.

The V gene is TRBV5-1, the J gene TRBJ2-7, with 10 bases that match TRBD1. Looked up from germline, CDR1 is SGHRS and CDR2 is YFSETQ. This CDR3 spans 16 amino acids. V lost 4 bases and J lost 5; bases outside the gene matches: 12. The CDR3 DNA is TGCGCCAGCAGCCCCACGCCGGGACAGGGGAGCCACGAGCAGTACTTC. This gives the protein CASSPTPGQGSHEQYF.

The chain joins TRBV18 to TRBJ2-7; unclear D gene. The CDR3 extends over 17 amino acids. Germline V gene lookup returns CDR1 KGHSH and CDR2 LQKENI. The ends were cut back, 3 bases at V and 8 bases at J, with 26 bases in the middle. The CDR3 sequence: CASSPISRVGRPMKQYF. CDR3 coding DNA: TGTGCCAGCTCACCCATATCTCGGGTCGGAAGGCCCATGAAGCAGTACTTC.

This sequence joins TRBV2 and TRBJ1-2, with a tentative D call TRBD1 (6 bases). V lost 7 bases to trimming and J lost 4 bases, with 16 bases between them. The CDR3 totals 14 residues. The germline CDR1 and CDR2 sequences are SNHLY and FYNNEI. The CDR3 region is CASKLQGEGYGYTF. The DNA for the CDR3 is TGTGCCAGCAAATTACAGGGAGAAGGCTATGGCTACACCTTC.

The V call is TRBV7-2, the J call TRBJ2-7, with D perhaps matching TRBD1 (5 bases). Germline loops: CDR1 SGHTA, CDR2 FQGNSA. Trimming left V 5 bases short and J 5 bases short, with 16 bases between. The CDR3 contains 14 residues. CDR3: CASSLSPGRDEQYF. In DNA form, the CDR3 reads TGTGCCAGCAGCCTTTCCCCTGGCAGGGACGAGCAGTACTTC.

The rearrangement uses TRBV30 and TRBJ1-4, with 9 bases fitting TRBD1. The CDR3 consists of 19 residues. V trimming: 1 base; J trimming: 0 bases; junction bases outside the gene matches: 12. Germline V gene data show CDR1 as GTSNPN and CDR2 as SVGIG (reference sequence). CDR3 coding DNA: TGTGCCTGGAGTGGAAGCCTCGGGACAGGGCATGCAACTAATGAAAAACTGTTTTTT. Amino acids: CAWSGSLGTGHATNEKLFF.

The chain employs TRBV2 and TRBJ1-1; D is perhaps TRBD1 (6 bases). The CDR3 contains 15 residues. Germline values: CDR1 SNHLY, CDR2 FYNNEI. Trimming removed 7 bases at V and 5 bases at J, with 20 bases between. CDR3 residues: CASKGEDRRRTEAFF. The CDR3 DNA sequence: TGTGCCAGCAAGGGGGAAGACCGAAGACGTACTGAAGCTTTCTTT.

J is TRBJ2-3 and V is TRBV9; tentative D call: TRBD2 (7 bases). Looked up from germline, CDR1 is SGDLS and CDR2 is YYNGEE. V lost 3 bases, J lost 2 bases, and 13 bases lay in between. The CDR3 is 15 residues long. This CDR3 is CASSGGGAVTDTQYF. The CDR3 region has the DNA TGTGCCAGCAGCGGAGGGGGGGCCGTCACAGATACGCAGTATTTT.

The chain joins TRBV27 to TRBJ2-3, with 8 nucleotides matching TRBD1. The CDR3 is 15 amino acids. V was pared by 5 bases and J by 0 bases, with 4 bases of the junction left unmatched. CDR1 MNHEY and CDR2 SMNVEV come from the germline V gene (reference sequence). The CDR3 region has the DNA TGTGCCAGCAGTGTACAGGGGGGTAGCACAGATACGCAGTATTTT. Translating it yields CASSVQGGSTDTQYF.

The V call is TRBV15, the J call TRBJ2-7, with D possibly matching TRBD2 (5 bases). Germline V gene lookup returns CDR1 LNHNV and CDR2 YYDKDF (reference sequence). The V gene lost 0 bases and the J gene lost 8 bases, with 11 bases spanning the gap. This CDR3 spans 13 amino acids. The CDR3 DNA sequence: TGTGCCACCAGCAGAGAGGGAGACCTCAAGCAGTACTTC. Translating gives CATSREGDLKQYF.

V is TRBV5-5 and J is TRBJ1-1; the D gene is possibly TRBD1 (5 bases). Germline V gene sequence: CDR1 SGHKS, CDR2 YYEKEE (reference sequence). The CDR3 totals 15 residues. Trimming left V 6 bases short and J 1 base short, with 16 bases between. In nucleotides, the CDR3 is TGTGCCAGCACTAGGTCCGGGGGTGAGAACACTGAAGCTTTCTTT. It is translated as CASTRSGGENTEAFF.

The chain recombines TRBV11-2 with TRBJ2-3; D is perhaps TRBD1 (6 bases). The ends were cut back, 2 bases at V and 4 bases at J, with 13 bases in the middle. Germline-derived CDR1 and CDR2 are SGHAT and FQNNGV. CDR3 length: 15 residues. CDR3 bases: TGTGCCAGCAGCTTATATTGGGGGCCGGCAGATACGCAGTATTTT. Translation: CASSLYWGPADTQYF.

This sequence joins TRBV5-8 and TRBJ1-5, with a possible D match to TRBD1 (6 bases). The germline CDR1 and CDR2 sequences are SGHTS and YDEGEE. The germline V and J ends were trimmed by 2 bases and 3 bases, with 18 bases remaining between them. This CDR3 contains 17 residues. The CDR3: CASSFRGSGWVNQPQHF. CDR3 nucleotides: TGTGCCAGCAGCTTCAGGGGCTCTGGCTGGGTCAATCAGCCCCAGCATTTT. Looking up the rest from reference TRBV5-8 and TRBJ1-5 gives the full variable domain: EAGVTQSPTHLIKTRGQQATLRCSPISGHTSVYWYQQALGLGLQFLLWYDEGEERNRGNFPPRFSGRQFPNYSSELNVNALELEDSALYLCASSFRGSGWVNQPQHFGDGTRLSIL.

The rearrangement joins TRBV27 to TRBJ2-7; a weak D match, TRBD2 (6 bases). The CDR3 extends over 16 amino acids. V lost 4 bases, J lost 3 bases, and 19 bases lay in between. Germline CDR1 MNHEY, CDR2 SMNVEV (reference sequence). Written as DNA, the CDR3 is TGTGCCAGCAGTTCCATCGGAGGGGCTAGACGCTACGAGCAGTACTTC. This codes for CASSSIGGARRYEQYF.

The chain couples TRBV2 to TRBJ2-2, with a weak D call TRBD1 (5 bases). The CDR3 runs 13 residues. Trimming took 8 bases from V and 3 from J, leaving 10 bases between them. Germline-derived CDR1 and CDR2 are SNHLY and FYNNEI. As DNA, the CDR3 is TGTGCCAGCGCCAGGGATGACACCGGGGAGCTGTTTTTT. This translates into CASARDDTGELFF.